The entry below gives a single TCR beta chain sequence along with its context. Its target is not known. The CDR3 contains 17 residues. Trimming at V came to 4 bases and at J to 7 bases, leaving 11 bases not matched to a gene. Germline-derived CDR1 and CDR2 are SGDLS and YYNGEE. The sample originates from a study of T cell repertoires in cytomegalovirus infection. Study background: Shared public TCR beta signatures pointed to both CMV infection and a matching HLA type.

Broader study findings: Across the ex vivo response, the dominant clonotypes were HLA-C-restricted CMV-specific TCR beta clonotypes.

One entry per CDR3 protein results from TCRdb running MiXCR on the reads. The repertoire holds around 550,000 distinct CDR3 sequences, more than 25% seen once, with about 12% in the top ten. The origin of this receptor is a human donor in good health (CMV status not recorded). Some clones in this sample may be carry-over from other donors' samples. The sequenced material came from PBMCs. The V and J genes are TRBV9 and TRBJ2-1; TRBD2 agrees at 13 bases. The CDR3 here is CASSPRTSGSLVNEQFF. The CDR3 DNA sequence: TGTGCCAGCAGCCCAAGGACTAGCGGGAGTTTGGTGAATGAGCAGTTCTTC.